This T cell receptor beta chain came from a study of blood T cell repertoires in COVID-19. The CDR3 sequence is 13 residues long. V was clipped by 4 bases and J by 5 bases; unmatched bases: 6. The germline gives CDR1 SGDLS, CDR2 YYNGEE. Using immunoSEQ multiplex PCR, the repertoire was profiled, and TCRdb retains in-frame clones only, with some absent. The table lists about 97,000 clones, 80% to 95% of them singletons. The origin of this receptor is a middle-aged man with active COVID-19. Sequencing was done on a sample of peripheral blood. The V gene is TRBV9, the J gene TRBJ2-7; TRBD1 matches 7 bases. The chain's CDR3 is CASSQGQVDEQYF. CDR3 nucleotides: TGTGCCAGCAGCCAAGGACAGGTGGACGAGCAGTACTTC.